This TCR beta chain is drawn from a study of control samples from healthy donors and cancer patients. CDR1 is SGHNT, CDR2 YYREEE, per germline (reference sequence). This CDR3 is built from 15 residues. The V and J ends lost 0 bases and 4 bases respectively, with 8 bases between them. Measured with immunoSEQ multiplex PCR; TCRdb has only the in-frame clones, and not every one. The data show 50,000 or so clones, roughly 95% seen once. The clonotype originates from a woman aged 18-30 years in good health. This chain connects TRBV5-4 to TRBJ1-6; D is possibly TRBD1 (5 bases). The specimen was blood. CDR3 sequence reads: CASSLGGAYNSPLHF. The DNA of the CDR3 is TGTGCCAGCAGCTTGGGAGGGGCGTATAATTCACCCCTCCACTTT.